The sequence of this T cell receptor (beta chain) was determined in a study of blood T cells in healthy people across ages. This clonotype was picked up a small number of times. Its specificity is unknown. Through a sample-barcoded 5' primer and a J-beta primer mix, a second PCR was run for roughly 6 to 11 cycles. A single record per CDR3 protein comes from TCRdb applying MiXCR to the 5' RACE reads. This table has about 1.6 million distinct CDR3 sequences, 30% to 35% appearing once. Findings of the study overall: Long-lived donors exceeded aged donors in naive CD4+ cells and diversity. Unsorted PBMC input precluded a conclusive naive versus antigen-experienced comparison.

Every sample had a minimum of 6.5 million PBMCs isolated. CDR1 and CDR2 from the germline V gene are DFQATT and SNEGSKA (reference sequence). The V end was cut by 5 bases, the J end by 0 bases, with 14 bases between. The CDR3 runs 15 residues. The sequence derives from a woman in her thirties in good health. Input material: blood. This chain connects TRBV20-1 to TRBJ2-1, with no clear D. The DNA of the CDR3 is TGCAGTGCTGCCAGACACCTAATCTCCTACAATGAGCAGTTCTTC. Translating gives CSAARHLISYNEQFF.